Following are 8 T cell receptor beta chains from one sample sequenced in a study. TCRdb's table, derived via immunoSEQ multiplex PCR, lists solely in-frame clones and lacks some. The repertoire includes about 68,000 clones, 90% to 95% of them detected once, and less than 4.5% sits in the top ten. Specimen: PBMCs. These receptors all come from a man aged 40-55 years with rheumatoid arthritis.

This clone turned up a few times. This chain joins TRBV12-3 or TRBV12-4 and TRBJ1-1; D is unresolved. The CDR3 consists of 12 residues. Deletions cut 6 bases from V and 4 bases from J, with 9 bases between. In nucleotides, the CDR3 is TGTGCCAGCAGACCATGGGGCACTGAAGCTTTCTTT. Translated: CASRPWGTEAFF.

The chain recombines TRBV19 with TRBJ2-1, with 10 bases aligning to TRBD2. This CDR3 has 13 amino acids. The germline CDR1 and CDR2 sequences are LNHDA and SQIVND (reference sequence). Trimming removed 10 bases from V and 4 bases from J; junction bases left unmatched: 4. CDR3 sequence (DNA): TGTGCCATTGGGACTAGCGCTTACAATGAGCAGTTCTTC. The encoded protein is CAIGTSAYNEQFF.

The V call is TRBV19, the J call TRBJ2-3; D may be TRBD1 (5 bases). Germline CDR1 reads LNHDA; CDR2 reads SQIVND (reference sequence). V lost 4 bases to trimming and J lost 2 bases, with 19 bases between them. This CDR3 region has 17 residues. The DNA for the CDR3 is TGTGCCAGTAGTACATACAACCTACGGACATACACAGATACGCAGTATTTT. This codes for CASSTYNLRTYTDTQYF.

The V call is TRBV7-2, the J call TRBJ2-7; weak D call: TRBD2 (6 bases). The V gene lost 1 base and the J gene lost 4 bases, with 8 bases spanning the gap. The germline gives CDR1 SGHTA, CDR2 FQGNSA. The CDR3 is 13 residues long. The CDR3 here is CASSLGAGYEQYF. CDR3 coding DNA: TGTGCCAGCAGCTTAGGGGCGGGGTACGAGCAGTACTTC. The full variable domain, its missing parts supplied by reference TRBV7-2 and TRBJ2-7, is GAGVSQSPSNKVTEKGKDVELRCDPISGHTALYWYRQSLGQGLEFLIYFQGNSAPDKSGLPSDRFSAERTGGSVSTLTIQRTQQEDSAVYLCASSLGAGYEQYFGPGTRLTVT.

This clone was observed once. The V gene is TRBV19, the J gene TRBJ1-1; D uncertain. CDR1 and CDR2 from the germline V gene are LNHDA and SQIVND (reference sequence). The CDR3 spans 15 residues. Trimming left V 3 bases short and J 0 bases short, with 11 bases between. CDR3 in DNA: TGTGCCAGTAGTATTGAGATAGCCTTGAACACTGAAGCTTTCTTT. Residues: CASSIEIALNTEAFF.

The V call is TRBV28, the J call TRBJ2-3; TRBD1 aligns across 8 bases. This CDR3 has 14 residues. Trimming at V came to 3 bases and at J to 1 base, leaving 0 bases not matched to a gene. From germline, CDR1 is MDHEN and CDR2 SYDVKM. The CDR3 region is CASSFRGRTDTQYF. CDR3 in DNA: TGTGCCAGCAGTTTCAGGGGGCGCACAGATACGCAGTATTTT.

The chain uses TRBV15 and TRBJ2-5, with D perhaps TRBD1 (6 bases). Per germline, CDR1 LNHNV and CDR2 YYDKDF (reference sequence). The V end was cut by 1 base, the J end by 5 bases, with 14 bases between. The CDR3 contains 15 residues. The DNA for the CDR3 is TGTGCCACCAGCAGAGCCACAGGGCGGTTGGAGACCCAGTACTTC. This encodes CATSRATGRLETQYF.

CDR3: CASSRIGGDIQYF. The CDR3 DNA reads as TGTGCCAGCAGCCGCATCGGGGGGGACATTCAGTACTTC. V is TRBV5-4 and J is TRBJ2-4; 8 nucleotides match TRBD2. This CDR3 is 13 amino acids long. Trimming removed 4 bases from V and 8 bases from J; junction bases left unmatched: 5. Germline CDR1 reads SGHNT; CDR2 reads YYREEE (reference sequence).